A single sample gave rise to the 19 T cell receptor beta chains below, sequenced in a study of human T cells and chemical hapten exposure. TCRdb independently ran MiXCR on the RACE reads; one entry per CDR3 protein. Among around 330,000 distinct CDR3 sequences, about 5% were seen once, and the ten largest hold around 8.8%. Time point specified: pre-sensitization, week 0. Treatment here: therapeutic diphenylcyclopropenone sensitization with weekly scalp DPC. The sequencing here drew on whole blood, taken in connection with sensitization to the hapten diphenylcyclopropenone (DPC). Receptor source: a woman aged 18-29 years with alopecia areata. Some clones in this sample may be carry-over from other donors' samples.

In this sample, this clonotype turned up many times. The V and J genes are TRBV12-3 or TRBV12-4 and TRBJ2-7, with D perhaps being TRBD1 or TRBD2 (5 bases each). CDR3 length: 16 amino acids. The V end was cut by 1 base, the J end by 1 base, with 14 bases between. The CDR3, as DNA: TGTGCCAGCAGTTTAGGGGGACCCCCCTTATCCTACGAGCAGTACTTC. Translation: CASSLGGPPLSYEQYF.

In its sample, this clonotype was seen many times. The chain uses TRBV27 and TRBJ1-5; maybe TRBD1 (5 bases). V was shortened by 3 bases and J by 5 bases, with 14 bases between the two germline ends. CDR3 length equals 15 residues. Germline V gene lookup returns CDR1 MNHEY and CDR2 SMNVEV (reference sequence). The CDR3 reads CASSLNRGEDQPQHF. DNA for the CDR3: TGTGCCAGCAGTTTGAATCGGGGGGAGGATCAGCCCCAGCATTTT.

This clonotype appeared many times. This chain uses TRBV4-2 with TRBJ2-3, with TRBD2 as a possible D gene (5 bases). Trimming left V 4 bases short and J 4 bases short, with 15 bases between. Germline CDR1 and CDR2: LGHNA and YNFKEQ. This CDR3 comprises 15 residues. The CDR3 loop reads CASSRVSESADTQYF. CDR3 in DNA: TGTGCCAGCAGCCGGGTTAGCGAGTCGGCAGATACGCAGTATTTT.

This clonotype was observed many times. The CDR3 loop reads CASSQEASSGANVLTF. In DNA, the CDR3 is TGCGCCAGCAGCCAAGAAGCCAGTTCTGGGGCCAACGTCCTGACTTTC. The chain has TRBV4-3 and TRBJ2-6; D is unclear. V lost 0 bases to trimming and J lost 1 base, with 7 bases between them. Germline lookup yields CDR1 LGHNA and CDR2 YSLEER. The CDR3 sequence is 16 residues long.

The rearrangement links TRBV9 to TRBJ1-3; tentatively, D is TRBD1 (5 bases). Germline lookup yields CDR1 SGDLS and CDR2 YYNGEE. V gave up 3 bases and J gave up 0 bases, with 16 bases separating them. The CDR3 contains 17 residues. CDR3 in DNA: TGTGCCAGCAGCGGAGGGGATACCGTCGACTCTGGAAACACCATATATTTT. This codes for CASSGGDTVDSGNTIYF.

This clonotype was counted between two and nine times. The chain couples TRBV3-1 to TRBJ1-5; D perhaps matches TRBD1 (6 bases). Looked up from germline, CDR1 is LGHDT and CDR2 is YNNKEL (reference sequence). This CDR3 is built from 17 residues. Trimming cost V 4 bases and J 6 bases, with 22 bases left between them. CDR3 protein: CASSLLIPGQPVQPQHF. The CDR3 coding sequence is TGTGCCAGCAGCCTACTTATACCGGGACAACCGGTTCAGCCCCAGCATTTT.

This clonotype was detected ten times or more. The genes are TRBV5-1 and TRBJ1-4; D remains unclear. CDR3 size: 14 residues. Trimming stripped 4 bases from V and 1 base from J, with 8 bases between. In germline, CDR1 is SGHRS, CDR2 YFSETQ. CDR3 in DNA: TGCGCCAGCAGCCAGGCGGGAACTAATGAAAAACTGTTTTTT. Translating it yields CASSQAGTNEKLFF. The full variable domain, completed using reference TRBV5-1 and TRBJ1-4, is KAGVTQTPRYLIKTRGQQVTLSCSPISGHRSVSWYQQTPGQGLQFLFEYFSETQRNKGNFPGRFSGRQFSNSRSEMNVSTLELGDSALYLCASSQAGTNEKLFFGSGTQLSVL.

This clonotype turned up a few times. V and J are TRBV3-1 and TRBJ2-7, with unresolved D. The germline V gene has CDR1 LGHDT and CDR2 YNNKEL (reference sequence). Trimming removed 0 bases from V and 3 bases from J, with 12 bases in between. The CDR3 length is 15 residues. Here the CDR3 reads CASSQEAGSFYEQYF. In nucleotides, the CDR3 is TGTGCCAGCAGCCAAGAGGCAGGAAGTTTCTACGAGCAGTACTTC.

This clonotype occurred many times. The chain carries TRBV4-1 and TRBJ2-7; weak D call: TRBD1 (5 bases). The germline V gene has CDR1 MGHRA and CDR2 YSYEKL. Trimming took off 0 bases at V and 7 bases at J, with 13 bases between the two ends. The CDR3 length is 14 residues. CDR3 nucleotides: TGCGCCAGCAGCCAAGATCCACAGGTTGGAGAGCAGTACTTC. Translated, it gives CASSQDPQVGEQYF.

This clonotype was recorded many times. The V gene is TRBV12-3 or TRBV12-4, the J gene TRBJ2-1; 10 bases match TRBD1. With 3 bases clipped from V and 2 bases from J, the junction kept 7 bases outside the gene matches. The CDR3 length is 17 residues. DNA of the CDR3: TGTGCCAGCAGTTTGTGGTCGACAGGGGGCGCCTACAATGAGCAGTTCTTC. Its protein product is CASSLWSTGGAYNEQFF.

CDR3 sequence (DNA): TGTGCCAGCAGTCCCAGGGAGGGGGGCTTTGGGGATGAGCAGTTCTTC. It translates to CASSPREGGFGDEQFF. The chain uses TRBV6-1 and TRBJ2-1; D possibly corresponds to TRBD2 (7 bases). V was trimmed by 5 bases and J by 8 bases, leaving 22 bases between them. This CDR3 is 16 amino acids long. Per germline, CDR1 MNHNS and CDR2 SASEGT.

This clonotype was detected many times. CDR3 amino acids: CSVGGGLSTDTQYF. The DNA for the CDR3 is TGCAGCGTTGGCGGGGGGCTTAGCACAGATACGCAGTATTTT. The rearrangement links TRBV29-1 to TRBJ2-3, with TRBD2 matching over 8 bases. V lost 4 bases and J lost 0; bases outside the gene matches: 3. CDR3 length equals 14 residues. Germline V gene lookup returns CDR1 SQVTM and CDR2 ANQGSEA.

About this clonotype: Mismatch with germline at one junction end may stem from a read error. The chain carries TRBV27 and TRBJ1-2; D uncertain. The germline gives CDR1 MNHEY, CDR2 SMNVEV (reference sequence). The length of the CDR3 is 11 residues. This chain's CDR3 is CASGSVYGCTF. In DNA form, the CDR3 reads TGTGCCAGCGGTTCAGTCTATGGCTGCACCTTC.

This clonotype showed up many times. J is TRBJ2-3 and V is TRBV3-1; 7 bases fit TRBD2. The V and J ends lost 5 bases and 3 bases, in that order; junction bases with no gene match: 8. The CDR3 has 15 amino acids. Germline CDR1 and CDR2: LGHDT and YNNKEL (reference sequence). Here the CDR3 reads CASSGIRAGTDTQYF. In DNA, the CDR3 is TGTGCCAGCAGCGGGATTAGAGCGGGAACAGATACGCAGTATTTT.

This clonotype was seen more than once but under ten times. This chain uses TRBV11-2 with TRBJ2-2; TRBD2 matches 7 bases. V trimming: 1 base; J trimming: 4 bases; junction bases outside the gene matches: 6. This CDR3 spans 16 amino acids. From germline, CDR1 is SGHAT and CDR2 FQNNGV. The CDR3 reads CASSLVGGTGTGELFF. CDR3 nucleotides: TGTGCCAGCAGCTTAGTCGGGGGGACCGGCACCGGGGAGCTGTTTTTT.

The gene calls are TRBV27 and TRBJ1-1; no firm D call. Germline loops: CDR1 MNHEY, CDR2 SMNVEV (reference sequence). The CDR3 extends over 16 amino acids. V was shortened by 0 bases and J by 4 bases, with 15 bases between the two germline ends. CDR3 amino acids: CASSLSSPAPRTEAFF. CDR3 coding DNA: TGTGCCAGCAGTTTATCCTCCCCGGCGCCGCGCACTGAAGCTTTCTTT.

The chain couples TRBV27 to TRBJ1-1; D not certain. Trimming shortened V by 7 bases and J by 5 bases, and 8 bases separated the two germline ends. CDR1 is MNHEY and CDR2 is SMNVEV in the germline V gene (reference sequence). There are 11 residues in the CDR3. CDR3 sequence reads: CASMRATEAFF. Here the CDR3 DNA reads TGTGCCAGCATGCGGGCGACTGAAGCTTTCTTT.

This clonotype was picked up many times. J is TRBJ1-1 and V is TRBV4-2; possible D gene TRBD1, 5 bases. The CDR3 length is 14 residues. V lost 2 bases and J lost 10, with 17 bases in between. Germline lookup yields CDR1 LGHNA and CDR2 YNFKEQ. The CDR3 nucleotides read TGTGCCAGCAGCCAAAGTCCCGGGACCACGGGAGCTTTCTTT. Translated: CASSQSPGTTGAFF.

This clonotype was observed a few times. V and J are TRBV5-1 and TRBJ2-1; TRBD1 might be the D (6 bases). Trimming pared 0 bases from V and 10 bases from J, leaving 8 bases between. Germline lookup yields CDR1 SGHRS and CDR2 YFSETQ. The CDR3 loop spans 12 amino acids. CDR3 nucleotide sequence: TGCGCCAGCAGCTTGGCCCAGGGGGAGCAGTTCTTC. Protein: CASSLAQGEQFF. The variable domain in full, completed from reference TRBV5-1 and TRBJ2-1, reads KAGVTQTPRYLIKTRGQQVTLSCSPISGHRSVSWYQQTPGQGLQFLFEYFSETQRNKGNFPGRFSGRQFSNSRSEMNVSTLELGDSALYLCASSLAQGEQFFGPGTRLTVL.